Listed below are T cell receptor beta chains from one sample, sequenced in a study of T cell responses to AZD1222 COVID-19 vaccine. TCRdb's copy holds only in-frame clones and misses some; the assay was immunoSEQ multiplex PCR. The table has approximately 150,000 clones, about 92% seen once. This specimen consisted of peripheral blood, obtained 28 days after the second AZD1222 dose. The receptor set was obtained from an adult who received the AZD1222 COVID-19 vaccine. CDR3s include the opening cysteine and the closing phenylalanine or tryptophan. A D gene is named only where the DNA matches it firmly. Clone sizes are given selectively: once, few, many, or a class where the clone is expanded.

TRBJ2-1 once . TRBV2 TGTGCCAGCAGTTTAGGCTCTCGTGAGCAGTTCTTC CASSLGSREQFF
TRBJ2-1 . . TRBV18 TGTGCCAGCTCAAGGGACTTCTACAATGAGCAGTTCTTC CASSRDFYNEQFF
TRBJ2-2 . TRBD2 TRBV28 TGTGCCAGCACTCTAGCGGGAGTACGCGGGGAGCTGTTTTTT CASTLAGVRGELFF
TRBJ1-2 . . TRBV14 TGTGCCAGCAGCCCCTTCGCGGGGGGCGGGGGTGGCTACACCTTC CASSPFAGGGGGYTF
TRBJ1-3 few . TRBV28 TGTGCCAGCAGTTTGATCTCCCCTGGAAACACCATATATTTT CASSLISPGNTIYF
TRBJ1-1 few . TRBV18 TGTGCCAGCTCACCGGCAGACAGAGCGACTGAAGCTTTCTTT CASSPADRATEAFF
TRBJ2-7 . TRBD1 TRBV11-2 TGTGCCAGCAGCAACCACAGGGGGCTTAACGAGCAGTACTTC CASSNHRGLNEQYF
TRBJ2-2 . TRBD2 TRBV3-1/TRBV3-2 TGTGCCAGCAGCCAAGGGGGGGGCACCGGGGAGCTGTTTTTT CASSQGGGTGELFF
TRBJ1-5 . . TRBV28 TGTGCCAGCAGCTCAATGGATCCTCAGCCCCAGCATTTT CASSSMDPQPQHF
TRBJ2-5 . . TRBV4-2 TGTGCCAGCAGCGCAAGCGGCGGGGGCCTTAAGGGAGAGACCCAGTACTTC CASSASGGGLKGETQYF
TRBJ2-1 . TRBD2 TRBV19 TGTGCCAGTAGTATATATAGCGGGAGCCCCTACAATGAGCAGTTCTTC CASSIYSGSPYNEQFF
TRBJ1-3 . . TRBV2 TGTGCCAGCAGTGAGGTTGGAAACACCATATATTTT CASSEVGNTIYF
TRBJ2-7 . . TRBV7-2 TGTGCCAGCAGCTTAGAGCGGGACAGCTCCTACGAGCAGTACTTC CASSLERDSSYEQYF
TRBJ2-1 . . TRBV5-1 TGCGCCAGCAGCTTGGAAAGATACAATGAGCAGTTCTTC CASSLERYNEQFF
TRBJ2-2 few TRBD2 TRBV6-6 TGTGCCAGCAGTTACTCGACTAGCGGGGGGGAGCTGTTTTTT CASSYSTSGGELFF
TRBJ1-3 . TRBD1 TRBV11-2 TGTGCCAGCAGCTTGGACAGGGCTGGAAACACCATATATTTT CASSLDRAGNTIYF
TRBJ1-1 once . TRBV30 . CAWNYVGPGEAFF
TRBJ2-1 . . TRBV5-1 TGCGCCAGCAGCTTGGGTAGGAGCAGGAATGAGCAGTTCTTC CASSLGRSRNEQFF
TRBJ1-5 . TRBD1 TRBV30 TGTGCCTGGGGGGGGGACAGCCTAAATCAGCCCCAGCATTTT CAWGGDSLNQPQHF
TRBJ1-5 . . TRBV6-5 TGTGCCAGCAGTCCTAGAGATTATAGCAATCAGCCCCAGCATTTT CASSPRDYSNQPQHF
TRBJ1-5 . TRBD1 TRBV7-9 TGTGCCAGCAGCCCCCCGGGGACAGGGGGAAGTCAGCCCCAGCATTTT CASSPPGTGGSQPQHF
TRBJ2-2 . . TRBV28 TGTGCCACCATGAGGGGGGAGGGCACCGGGGAGCTGTTTTTT CATMRGEGTGELFF
TRBJ1-5 . . TRBV3-1/TRBV3-2 TGTGCCAGCAGTGGAACAGAGAATCAGCCCCAGCATTTT CASSGTENQPQHF
TRBJ1-5 . TRBD1 TRBV6-5 TGTGCCAGCAGTAGACAGGGCCACGATCAGCCCCAGCATTTT CASSRQGHDQPQHF
TRBJ1-5 . . TRBV30 TGTGCCTGGAGTGTACTAGGGAATCAGCCCCAGCATTTT CAWSVLGNQPQHF
TRBJ2-3 . . TRBV6-1 TGTGCCAGCAGTGAACGGTTGAGGAGCACAGATACGCAGTATTTT CASSERLRSTDTQYF
TRBJ2-3 . TRBD2 TRBV9 TGTGCCAGCAGCGCCCCTTTAGCGGGGGGCACAGATACGCAGTATTTT CASSAPLAGGTDTQYF
TRBJ2-3 . TRBD1 TRBV6-5 TGTGCCAGCAGGGGTGGGACAGGGGGTTCAGATACGCAGTATTTT CASRGGTGGSDTQYF
TRBJ1-6 many . TRBV6-5 TGTGCCAGCAGCCAGTTTGATTCACCCCTCCACTTT CASSQFDSPLHF
TRBJ2-5 . TRBD1 TRBV6-5 TGTGCCAGCAGAAAACGGGACAGGGGATGGGAGACCCAGTACTTC CASRKRDRGWETQYF
TRBJ2-7 . . TRBV7-2 TGTGCCAGCAGCCAAGGGACACGCAGCTACGAGCAGTACTTC CASSQGTRSYEQYF
TRBJ1-2 . . TRBV5-4 TGTGCCAGCAGCCCCGCCGGGACAAACTATGGCTACACCTTC CASSPAGTNYGYTF
TRBJ2-2 few TRBD2 TRBV7-9 TGTGCCAGCAGCATCGGACTAGCGGTCCAAAGTGACGGGGAGCTGTTTTTT CASSIGLAVQSDGELFF
TRBJ1-2 once . TRBV3-1/TRBV3-2 TGTGCCAGCAGCCAAAACGTAGCTAACTATGGCTACACCTTC CASSQNVANYGYTF
TRBJ1-2 . TRBD1 TRBV5-1 TGCGCCAGCAGCTTGGTGGGACAGGGGGACTATGGCTACACCTTC CASSLVGQGDYGYTF
TRBJ2-7 . . TRBV6-5 TGTGCCAGCAGTTACCGGGGTCGGTACGAGCAGTACTTC CASSYRGRYEQYF
TRBJ1-2 . TRBD1 TRBV12-3/TRBV12-4 TGTGCCAGCAGACCGGGACAGGTGGAGGGCTACACCTTC CASRPGQVEGYTF
TRBJ1-2 . . TRBV28 TGTGCCAGCAGTGTACAGGATTATGGCTACACCTTC CASSVQDYGYTF
TRBJ1-4 . . TRBV28 TGTGCCAGCAGCGTCCCCGCCGTTAATGAAAAACTGTTTTTT CASSVPAVNEKLFF
TRBJ1-6 . . TRBV6-1 TGTGCCAGCAGTGACCGGGGGGGATCCTATAATTCACCCCTCCACTTT CASSDRGGSYNSPLHF
TRBJ1-6 . . TRBV5-4 TGTGCCAGCAGCTTGGATGGCCAGGGTGTGAATTCACCCCTCCACTTT CASSLDGQGVNSPLHF
TRBJ1-6 . . TRBV2 TGTGCCAGCAGGGCCGGGACGGATAATTCACCCCTCCACTTT CASRAGTDNSPLHF
TRBJ1-2 . . TRBV30 TGTGCCTGGAGTCCTAGGACAGACGTCAATGGCTACACCTTC CAWSPRTDVNGYTF
TRBJ2-5 . . TRBV9 TGTGCCAGCAGCGTAGGAGGCGGCGGGTCCCAAGAGACCCAGTACTTC CASSVGGGGSQETQYF
TRBJ1-1 . . TRBV29-1 TGCAGCGTTGGGGGGGGCGCCAGGTTCACTGAAGCTTTCTTT CSVGGGARFTEAFF
TRBJ2-3 . TRBD2 TRBV5-6 TGTGCCAGCAGCGAAGAGACTAGCGGGGTCAATACGCAGTATTTT CASSEETSGVNTQYF
TRBJ2-3 . . TRBV30 TGTGCCTGGAGTGTACAGAGGGGGGGGTTAAACACAGATACGCAGTATTTT CAWSVQRGGLNTDTQYF
TRBJ2-5 . TRBD2 TRBV7-7 TGTGCTAGCAGCTCGGGTCTCAGCGGGGGCCAAGAGACCCAGTACTTC CASSSGLSGGQETQYF
TRBJ1-2 . . TRBV15 TGTGCCACCAGCAGAGCCCCGGGAAACTATGGCTACACCTTC CATSRAPGNYGYTF
TRBJ1-1 . . TRBV7-9 TGTGCCAGCAGCTACAACACAGGGCGGAACACTGAAGCTTTCTTT CASSYNTGRNTEAFF